This TCR beta chain was retrieved from a study of OX40 agonist ivuxolimab in advanced cancers. About the study: Ivuxolimab was administered intravenously to patients at 0.01 to 10 mg/kg every 2 weeks. Partial responses occurred in Three dose-escalation patients, one with hepatocellular carcinoma and two with cutaneous melanoma.

Method: immunoSEQ multiplex PCR; TCRdb's copy keeps in-frame clones and lacks some. Of approximately 35,000 clones listed, roughly 80% were seen once; the top ten hold approximately 10%. CDR1 MNHEY and CDR2 SMNVEV come from the germline V gene (reference sequence). This CDR3 spans 14 amino acids. Trimming stripped 2 bases from V and 2 bases from J, with 8 bases between. The sequence derives from an adult with an advanced solid tumor such as melanoma, head and neck, liver or kidney cancer. V gene TRBV27 combines with J gene TRBJ2-3; D may be TRBD2 (5 bases). The source was CD4+ or CD8+ T cells sorted from blood, collected in a trial of the OX40 agonist ivuxolimab. In DNA, the CDR3 is TGTGCCAGCAGTTTACAAGCGGTCACAGATACGCAGTATTTT. Translating it yields CASSLQAVTDTQYF.